The text below deals with one TCR beta chain. Antigen specificity is unknown. Authors' processing steps: After removing out-of-frame reads, around 2,000,000 distinct TCRbeta sequences remained. Repertoires were generated with immunoSEQ multiplex PCR, while TCRdb's copy carries only in-frame clones and drops some. D and trimming come from the DNA, and the V and J calls and clone size come from that table. The repertoire holds about 45,000 clones, with less than 85% as singletons. This entry belongs to a study of memory CD4+ T cells and cytomegalovirus serostatus. The sort gate was single viable CD3+CD4+CD8-CD45RO+ cells for memory CD4+ T cells. Study-wide results and limits: CMV serostatus prediction reached median AUC 0.95, or 0.91 with US-trained model.

CDR3 length: 14 amino acids. Trimming cost V 6 bases and J 5 bases; bases outside gene matches: 8. Germline loops: CDR1 MNHNS, CDR2 SASEGT. The sample taken for sequencing was memory CD4+ T cells from blood. The receptor's source is an adult in good health and CMV-seronegative. The gene calls are TRBV6-1 and TRBJ2-5; TRBD1 aligns across 8 bases. CDR3 nucleotide sequence: TGTGCCAGCAGCTACTACAGGGACAGGGAGACCCAGTACTTC. As protein: CASSYYRDRETQYF.